A single sample is the source of the 30 T cell receptor beta chains below, sequenced in a study of cytomegalovirus exposure and HLA in healthy donors. PCR was performed using 60 Vbeta and 13 Jbeta primers. TCRdb's copy holds only in-frame clones and misses some; the assay was immunoSEQ multiplex PCR. In the table there are approximately 110,000 clones, roughly 81% of which are singletons. The sample was PBMCs. These receptors were taken from a woman between 25 and 40 years old in good health and CMV-seronegative.

This chain links TRBV29-1 with TRBJ2-1, with TRBD1 as a possible D gene (6 bases). Trimming pared 2 bases from V and 6 bases from J, leaving 23 bases between. The CDR3 is 17 amino acids. Germline-derived CDR1 and CDR2 are SQVTM and ANQGSEA. The CDR3 sequence: CSVEQFRDTPERNEQFF. DNA for the CDR3: TGCAGCGTTGAACAGTTTCGGGACACCCCCGAGCGCAATGAGCAGTTCTTC.

V usage is TRBV5-6 and J usage is TRBJ2-1, with unresolved D. CDR3 length equals 12 residues. The V gene's germline CDR1 is SGHDT and CDR2 YYEEEE. V was cut by 2 bases and J by 9 bases, with 9 bases left in between. CDR3 residues: CASSFSSTEQFF. In nucleotides, the CDR3 is TGTGCCAGCAGCTTCTCTAGTACTGAGCAGTTCTTC.

The chain is built from TRBV6-5 and TRBJ2-7; TRBD2 matches 9 bases. Germline CDR1 reads MNHEY; CDR2 reads SVGAGI. Losses at the gene ends were 0 bases for V and 2 bases for J; bases not matched to a gene: 5. The CDR3 loop spans 16 amino acids. The CDR3 protein is CASSYSGAGGPYEQYF. The CDR3 DNA is TGTGCCAGCAGTTACTCGGGTGCGGGAGGGCCCTACGAGCAGTACTTC.

This chain connects TRBV5-1 to TRBJ1-2, with TRBD1 identical over 9 bases. Germline V gene lookup returns CDR1 SGHRS and CDR2 YFSETQ. This CDR3 has 14 residues. Germline trimming cut 4 bases from V and 6 bases from J; bases unmatched to any gene: 7. The DNA of the CDR3 is TGCGCCAGCAGCGACAGGGGGAGTAGCAATGGCTACACCTTC. Protein: CASSDRGSSNGYTF.

The chain carries TRBV19 and TRBJ2-5, with 8 nucleotides matching TRBD1. Germline values: CDR1 LNHDA, CDR2 SQIVND (reference sequence). The trim removed 8 bases at V and 5 bases at J, leaving 7 bases unmatched. The CDR3 totals 13 residues. This CDR3 reads CASVTGDGETQYF. CDR3 in DNA: TGTGCCAGTGTGACAGGGGATGGCGAGACCCAGTACTTC.

The rearrangement joins TRBV9 to TRBJ2-5; a weak D match, TRBD2 (5 bases). Germline V gives CDR1 SGDLS, CDR2 YYNGEE. The CDR3 loop spans 15 amino acids. The V gene lost 2 bases and the J gene lost 5 bases, with 16 bases spanning the gap. CDR3 coding DNA: TGTGCCAGCAGCGTCGGGATTCGAGAGAGGGAGACCCAGTACTTC. As protein: CASSVGIRERETQYF.

The chain has TRBV4-3 and TRBJ2-7; 7 positions match TRBD2. Trimming took 0 bases from V and 2 from J; bases not matched to a gene: 10. CDR3 size: 17 residues. Germline values: CDR1 LGHNA, CDR2 YSLEER. CDR3 in DNA: TGCGCCAGCAGCCAAGACGTGGCTAGCGGAGAGACCTACGAGCAGTACTTC. Amino acids: CASSQDVASGETYEQYF.

The chain employs TRBV18 and TRBJ1-2, with 10 bases aligning to TRBD1. CDR1 and CDR2 from the germline V gene are KGHSH and LQKENI. The CDR3 totals 14 residues. The V and J ends lost 3 bases and 7 bases, in that order; junction bases with no gene match: 5. The CDR3 here is CASSPSRDRGGYTF. Here the CDR3 DNA reads TGTGCCAGCTCACCTTCACGGGACAGGGGTGGCTACACCTTC.

This clone was seen only a few times. The rearrangement links TRBV25-1 to TRBJ1-4; D might be TRBD1 (5 bases). Germline CDR1 and CDR2: MGHDK and SYGVNS. The CDR3 runs 15 residues. Trimming removed 1 base from V and 7 bases from J, with 13 bases in between. Here the CDR3 reads CASSEWWQGGEKLFF. CDR3 sequence (DNA): TGTGCCAGCAGTGAATGGTGGCAGGGCGGTGAAAAACTGTTTTTT.

This clone came up once. The chain uses TRBV7-9 and TRBJ2-2, with 10 bases aligning to TRBD1. Germline CDR1 SEHNR, CDR2 FQNEAQ (reference sequence). The ends lost 3 bases at V and 0 bases at J; junction bases unmatched: 10. The CDR3 covers 19 residues. In DNA, the CDR3 is TGTGCCAGCAGCTTCCGGGACAGGGGTCTTTATTCGAACACCGGGGAGCTGTTTTTT. Protein product: CASSFRDRGLYSNTGELFF.

The chain couples TRBV2 to TRBJ2-7; perhaps TRBD1 as D (5 bases). V was shortened by 4 bases and J by 6 bases, with 10 bases between the two germline ends. This CDR3 is built from 12 residues. Per germline, CDR1 SNHLY and CDR2 FYNNEI. The CDR3: CASSASGFEQYF. The DNA for the CDR3 is TGTGCCAGCAGTGCTTCAGGGTTCGAGCAGTACTTC.

The CDR3 loop reads CASSPNRQYSPLHF. The DNA of the CDR3 is TGTGCCAGCAGCCCGAATAGACAGTATTCACCCCTCCACTTT. The chain recombines TRBV7-9 with TRBJ1-6, with D possibly TRBD1 on 5 matching bases. Germline V lookup: CDR1 SEHNR, CDR2 FQNEAQ (reference sequence). CDR3 length: 14 residues. V was pared by 5 bases and J by 8 bases, with 13 bases between.

The chain couples TRBV18 to TRBJ2-1; 8 bases are a match to TRBD2. Germline V lookup: CDR1 KGHSH, CDR2 LQKENI. J lost 8 bases, V lost 0 bases, and 0 bases had no gene match. CDR3 length equals 13 residues. The DNA of the CDR3 is TGTGCCAGCTCACCACCTAGCGGGGATGAGCAGTTCTTC. As protein: CASSPPSGDEQFF.

This clone was seen a single time. The chain carries TRBV5-6 and TRBJ1-5; D might be TRBD1 (5 bases). The CDR3 length is 15 residues. Trimming removed 1 base from V and 4 bases from J, with 12 bases in between. The germline V gene has CDR1 SGHDT and CDR2 YYEEEE. The CDR3 here is CASSLQGTSNQPQHF. The CDR3 DNA reads TGTGCCAGCAGCTTGCAGGGAACCTCTAATCAGCCCCAGCATTTT. The variable domain in full, completed from reference TRBV5-6 and TRBJ1-5, reads DAGVTQSPTHLIKTRGQQVTLRCSPKSGHDTVSWYQQALGQGPQFIFQYYEEEERQRGNFPDRFSGHQFPNYSSELNVNALLLGDSALYLCASSLQGTSNQPQHFGDGTRLSIL.

This rearrangement joins TRBV7-2 to TRBJ1-1; 10 bases align to TRBD1. V lost 4 bases, J lost 7 bases, and 6 bases stayed unmatched. CDR1 is SGHTA and CDR2 is FQGNSA in the germline V gene. This CDR3 has 14 amino acids. The DNA of the CDR3 is TGTGCCAGCAGCTGGGGACAGGGGACGGTTGAAGCTTTCTTT. Translation gives CASSWGQGTVEAFF.

This clone was counted a few times. The chain recombines TRBV4-3 with TRBJ2-7; no definite D call. Germline loops: CDR1 LGHNA, CDR2 YSLEER. The CDR3 is 13 amino acids. V lost 1 base to trimming and J lost 6 bases, with 10 bases between them. DNA for the CDR3: TGCGCCAGCAGCCAAGCGGAGCCCTCCGAGCAGTACTTC. Protein sequence: CASSQAEPSEQYF.

As to this clone: The junction departs from the called germline gene at one end, perhaps through a read error. The chain has TRBV19 and TRBJ2-2, with D perhaps matching TRBD2 (5 bases). CDR3 length: 15 amino acids. Germline CDR1 LNHDA, CDR2 SQIVND (reference sequence). CDR3 protein: CASNWGIGDTGELFF. CDR3 nucleotide sequence: TGTGCCAGTAATTGGGGTATTGGAGACACCGGGGAACTGTTTTTT.

The CDR3: CAIRTGNTDTQYF. The DNA of the CDR3 is TGTGCCATCAGGACAGGGAACACAGATACGCAGTATTTT. The chain joins TRBV10-3 to TRBJ2-3; 7 nucleotides align to TRBD1. The CDR3 length is 13 residues. CDR1 is ENHRY, CDR2 SYGVKD, per germline. V lost 6 bases to trimming and J lost 2 bases; unmatched junction nucleotides: 2.

This chain uses TRBV6-1 with TRBJ1-5; D unclear. Germline V gene data show CDR1 as MNHNS and CDR2 as SASEGT. This CDR3 is 13 amino acids long. The ends were cut back, 7 bases at V and 6 bases at J, with 13 bases in the middle. The CDR3 DNA reads TGTGCCAGCAATCCTCAGACGGGTCAGCCCCAGCATTTT. Amino acids: CASNPQTGQPQHF.

The rearrangement uses TRBV20-1 and TRBJ1-2, with unresolved D. The V gene's germline CDR1 is DFQATT and CDR2 SNEGSKA (reference sequence). The CDR3 is 11 residues long. The ends were cut back, 5 bases at V and 4 bases at J, with 8 bases in the middle. CDR3 nucleotide sequence: TGCAGTGCTCCAGGAACCTATGGCTACACCTTC. Its translation: CSAPGTYGYTF.

The gene calls are TRBV5-1 and TRBJ2-3; TRBD2 agrees at 8 bases. Per the germline V gene, CDR1 is SGHRS and CDR2 is YFSETQ. V trimming: 3 bases; J trimming: 6 bases; junction bases outside the gene matches: 12. The CDR3 has 16 amino acids. The CDR3 loop reads CASSSLGAGESDTQYF. The CDR3 DNA follows: TGCGCCAGCAGCTCGCTGGGAGCGGGGGAATCTGATACGCAGTATTTT.

The CDR3 DNA reads TGCGCCAGCAGCTTGGCGGGGAGGCGCATCCACAATGAGCAGTTCTTC. This translates into CASSLAGRRIHNEQFF. The chain carries TRBV5-1 and TRBJ2-1, with D possibly matching TRBD2 (6 bases). This CDR3 has 16 amino acids. Trimming pared 0 bases from V and 5 bases from J, leaving 15 bases between. Germline loops: CDR1 SGHRS, CDR2 YFSETQ.

The chain joins TRBV7-9 to TRBJ2-1; 7 nucleotides line up with TRBD2. This CDR3 contains 16 residues. The ends lost 5 bases at V and 0 bases at J; junction bases unmatched: 7. CDR1 SEHNR and CDR2 FQNEAQ come from the germline V gene (reference sequence). CDR3 amino acids: CASSPRGGSSYNEQFF. The DNA of the CDR3 is TGTGCCAGCAGCCCTAGGGGCGGGAGCTCCTACAATGAGCAGTTCTTC.

The chain links TRBV5-1 to TRBJ1-1, with a possible D match to TRBD1 (6 bases). Germline-derived CDR1 and CDR2 are SGHRS and YFSETQ. This CDR3 has 14 amino acids. V lost 3 bases and J lost 1, with 10 bases in between. CDR3 sequence (DNA): TGCGCCAGCAGCTCCTCCAGGGGGAACACTGAAGCTTTCTTT. Protein product: CASSSSRGNTEAFF.

CDR3 in amino acids: CASSRASLAGDNNEQFF. CDR3 coding DNA: TGTGCCAGCAGCCGAGCCTCATTAGCGGGAGATAACAATGAGCAGTTCTTC. The chain uses TRBV4-2 and TRBJ2-1; TRBD2 agrees at 9 bases. The CDR3 runs 17 residues. V was pared by 4 bases and J by 5 bases, with 12 bases of the junction left unmatched. Per germline, CDR1 LGHNA and CDR2 YNFKEQ.

The genes are TRBV7-6 and TRBJ2-5, with D unclear. This CDR3 has 15 amino acids. Between the trimmed V and J ends, which lost 1 base and 2 bases, there was a span of 11 bases. CDR1 SGHVS and CDR2 FNYEAQ come from the germline V gene. The CDR3 is CASSLEWAVQETQYF. The CDR3 region has the DNA TGTGCCAGCAGCTTAGAATGGGCAGTACAAGAGACCCAGTACTTC.

The chain combines TRBV7-2 with TRBJ1-1, with 7 bases fitting TRBD1. V lost 6 bases, J lost 1 base, and 5 bases stayed unmatched. CDR1 is SGHTA, CDR2 FQGNSA, per germline. The CDR3 is made up of 14 amino acids. The CDR3 loop is CASRTGTANTEAFF. CDR3 bases: TGTGCCAGCAGGACCGGGACAGCGAACACTGAAGCTTTCTTT.

This chain joins TRBV5-1 and TRBJ2-7, with D perhaps matching TRBD2 (6 bases). V dropped 0 bases and J dropped 1 base, with 17 bases sitting between them. This CDR3 has 17 amino acids. Per germline, CDR1 SGHRS and CDR2 YFSETQ. CDR3 in amino acids: CASSLALASAKSYEQYF. In nucleotides, the CDR3 is TGCGCCAGCAGCTTGGCCTTGGCTAGCGCCAAATCCTACGAGCAGTACTTC.

This clone was seen a single time. The identical CDR3 is also encoded by other nucleotide sequences in the sample. V gene TRBV19 combines with J gene TRBJ1-2; 8 positions agree with TRBD1. The germline V gene encodes CDR1 LNHDA and CDR2 SQIVND (reference sequence). V was clipped by 6 bases and J by 2 bases; unmatched bases: 5. This CDR3 is built from 14 residues. This CDR3 is CASSAQGANYGYTF. In DNA, the CDR3 is TGTGCCAGTAGCGCCCAGGGGGCGAACTATGGCTACACCTTC.

The CDR3 reads CASRGQWGDEQFF. As DNA, the CDR3 is TGTGCCAGCAGGGGTCAGTGGGGGGATGAGCAGTTCTTC. This chain links TRBV4-2 with TRBJ2-1, with D perhaps matching TRBD2 (6 bases). Germline loops: CDR1 LGHNA, CDR2 YNFKEQ. The CDR3 totals 13 residues. The V end lost 6 bases, the J end lost 8 bases, and 14 bases lay between the germline ends.